The source of this T cell receptor (beta chain) is a study of early T cells in non-severe SARS-CoV-2 infection. This clonotype was observed a few times. Attachment of unique molecular identifiers to individual cDNA molecules was performed. TCRdb itself ran the 5' RACE reads through MiXCR, one entry per CDR3 protein. The table shows tens of thousands of distinct CDR3 sequences, with 5.5% to 7.5% occurring only once. Trimming removed 3 bases from V and 2 bases from J, with 10 bases in between. Germline V lookup: CDR1 SGHTA, CDR2 FQGNSA. The CDR3 is 14 amino acids. The chain links TRBV7-2 to TRBJ1-2; D uncertain. The source of this sequence is an adult who was a healthcare worker with PCR-confirmed SARS-CoV-2 infection or an uninfected control (not recorded which). The source material was whole blood. This CDR3 is CASSFSPGNYGYTF. The CDR3 DNA follows: TGTGCCAGCAGCTTTTCGCCCGGGAACTATGGCTACACCTTC.